The 27 T cell receptor beta chains listed next were all sequenced from one sample in a study of blood T cell repertoires in COVID-19. Assay used: immunoSEQ multiplex PCR; TCRdb lists only in-frame clones, some missing. The sample lists fewer than 300,000 clones, about 86% occurring once. The sample consisted of peripheral blood. These receptors all stem from a man older than 75 with acute or convalescent COVID-19.

This clone occurred once. V is TRBV7-9 and J is TRBJ2-7; a possible D gene is TRBD2 (6 bases). Trimming left V 7 bases short and J 3 bases short, with 13 bases between. Germline loops: CDR1 SEHNR, CDR2 FQNEAQ (reference sequence). This CDR3 comprises 13 residues. CDR3 residues: CASTKSGLYEQYF. The CDR3 coding sequence is TGTGCCAGCACCAAGAGCGGGCTCTACGAGCAGTACTTC.

The V call is TRBV11-2, the J call TRBJ2-3; no clear D gene. Trimming cost V 5 bases and J 6 bases, with 9 bases left between them. This CDR3 is 12 amino acids long. Germline V gene sequence: CDR1 SGHAT, CDR2 FQNNGV. DNA of the CDR3: TGTGCCAGCAGCCCTTCTCCCGATACGCAGTATTTT. Its protein is CASSPSPDTQYF.

This clone has a handful of counts. The chain couples TRBV11-2 to TRBJ1-1, with no clear D. Trimming shortened V by 4 bases and J by 1 base, and 10 bases separated the two germline ends. Germline CDR1 SGHAT, CDR2 FQNNGV. The CDR3 is made up of 14 amino acids. CDR3: CASSSMRGNTEAFF. In nucleotides, the CDR3 is TGTGCCAGCAGCTCCATGAGAGGGAACACTGAAGCTTTCTTT.

The chain recombines TRBV28 with TRBJ2-1; 8 bases are shared with TRBD2. J was trimmed by 5 bases and V by 7 bases; bases with no gene match: 10. CDR3 size: 15 residues. Germline CDR1 is MDHEN and CDR2 is SYDVKM. The CDR3 loop reads CASKEAGEVNNEQFF. CDR3 sequence (DNA): TGTGCCAGCAAGGAAGCGGGAGAGGTTAACAATGAGCAGTTCTTC.

The rearrangement joins TRBV10-3 to TRBJ1-5; D is perhaps TRBD1 (5 bases). V was cut by 4 bases and J by 5 bases, with 9 bases left in between. The CDR3 extends over 13 amino acids. Looked up from germline, CDR1 is ENHRY and CDR2 is SYGVKD. The CDR3 sequence: CAISVGGDQPQHF. The CDR3 coding sequence is TGTGCCATCAGTGTGGGGGGGGATCAGCCCCAGCATTTT.

The gene calls are TRBV19 and TRBJ2-7; TRBD1 aligns across 9 bases. V was pared by 4 bases and J by 6 bases, with 7 bases of the junction left unmatched. The CDR3 contains 14 residues. Germline V gene lookup returns CDR1 LNHDA and CDR2 SQIVND (reference sequence). The CDR3: CASSKGQGDREQYF. The CDR3 nucleotides are TGTGCCAGTAGTAAGGGACAGGGAGATCGCGAGCAGTACTTC.

The chain links TRBV7-2 to TRBJ2-7; no clear D. The CDR3 length is 14 residues. V lost 1 base and J lost 2, with 9 bases in between. CDR1 is SGHTA and CDR2 is FQGNSA in the germline V gene. As DNA, the CDR3 is TGTGCCAGCAGCTTAGGGTCCGGTCCCTACGAGCAGTACTTC. This translates into CASSLGSGPYEQYF. The complete variable domain, with remaining parts taken from reference TRBV7-2 and TRBJ2-7, reads GAGVSQSPSNKVTEKGKDVELRCDPISGHTALYWYRQSLGQGLEFLIYFQGNSAPDKSGLPSDRFSAERTGGSVSTLTIQRTQQEDSAVYLCASSLGSGPYEQYFGPGTRLTVT.

This clone was counted between two and nine times. The chain employs TRBV4-1 and TRBJ2-7, with a weak D call TRBD1 (5 bases). The CDR3 covers 16 residues. Trimming stripped 4 bases from V and 6 bases from J, with 22 bases between. Germline V gene data show CDR1 as MGHRA and CDR2 as YSYEKL. The CDR3 sequence is CASSLPSTRAVGEQYF. The CDR3 region has the DNA TGCGCCAGCAGCCTCCCGTCGACCAGGGCGGTCGGCGAGCAGTACTTC.

This clone has only a few counts. The CDR3 DNA is TGTGCTAGTGGTCCGGGACTAGCGGTGGGTGAGGAGCAGTTCTTC. Amino acid sequence: CASGPGLAVGEEQFF. The V and J genes are TRBV12-5 and TRBJ2-1, with 11 bases identical to TRBD2. Trimming cost V 5 bases and J 10 bases; bases outside gene matches: 10. CDR3 length: 15 residues. Per the germline V gene, CDR1 is LGHNT and CDR2 is FRNRAP.

The rearrangement uses TRBV7-6 and TRBJ2-7; 8 positions match TRBD2. CDR3 length: 14 residues. V lost 5 bases to trimming and J lost 4 bases; unmatched junction nucleotides: 7. Germline CDR1 and CDR2: SGHVS and FNYEAQ. The CDR3 region has the DNA TGTGCCAGCAGCCCGGGAGGGGGGGGGTACGAGCAGTACTTC. Translated: CASSPGGGGYEQYF.

The V and J genes are TRBV18 and TRBJ2-7, with 11 bases lining up with TRBD1. Germline V gene sequence: CDR1 KGHSH, CDR2 LQKENI. The CDR3 is 17 amino acids. Trimming took 1 base from V and 2 from J; bases not matched to a gene: 7. The CDR3 region has the DNA TGTGCCAGCTCACCACAGATTCCGGGACAGGGGGCCTACGAGCAGTACTTC. Translated: CASSPQIPGQGAYEQYF.

The J gene is TRBJ2-1, the V gene TRBV27, with D unclear. The germline V gene encodes CDR1 MNHEY and CDR2 SMNVEV (reference sequence). Trimming removed 5 bases at V and 9 bases at J, with 17 bases between. This CDR3 is built from 14 residues. The CDR3 sequence is CASSELWLNAEQFF. In nucleotides, the CDR3 is TGTGCCAGCAGTGAACTATGGCTTAATGCTGAGCAGTTCTTC.

The rearrangement joins TRBV9 to TRBJ2-5; 7 bases fit TRBD1. CDR3 size: 14 residues. CDR1 and CDR2 (germline): SGDLS, YYNGEE. The J segment lost 2 bases and the V segment lost 2 bases, leaving 3 bases of the junction unmatched. As DNA, the CDR3 is TGTGCCAGCAGCGTCCAGGGGGTACAAGAGACCCAGTACTTC. Translated, it gives CASSVQGVQETQYF.

The gene calls are TRBV6-5 and TRBJ1-1, with 10 bases fitting TRBD1. In germline, CDR1 is MNHEY, CDR2 SVGAGI. CDR3 size: 14 residues. V lost 6 bases and J lost 4; bases outside the gene matches: 5. CDR3 sequence reads: CASSEGQGITEAFF. The CDR3 DNA follows: TGTGCCAGCAGCGAGGGACAGGGGATCACTGAAGCTTTCTTT.

A note on this clone: Other DNA sequences of this sample code for an identical CDR3. V is TRBV5-1 and J is TRBJ2-4; possible D gene TRBD1, 5 bases. The germline V and J ends were trimmed by 0 bases and 7 bases, with 8 bases remaining between them. This CDR3 is built from 13 residues. Per germline, CDR1 SGHRS and CDR2 YFSETQ. The CDR3 sequence is CASSLGQGNIQYF. For the CDR3, the DNA is TGCGCCAGCAGCTTGGGTCAGGGCAACATTCAGTACTTC. Based on the CDR3 plus reference TRBV5-1 and TRBJ2-4, the full variable domain is KAGVTQTPRYLIKTRGQQVTLSCSPISGHRSVSWYQQTPGQGLQFLFEYFSETQRNKGNFPGRFSGRQFSNSRSEMNVSTLELGDSALYLCASSLGQGNIQYFGAGTRLSVL.

The table lists this clone with a few counts. J is TRBJ1-4 and V is TRBV2; no clear D gene. Germline V CDR1 and CDR2: SNHLY, FYNNEI. The CDR3 length is 15 residues. Trimming shortened V by 6 bases and J by 2 bases, and 13 bases separated the two germline ends. CDR3 in amino acids: CASSWQSGTNEKLFF. The CDR3 region has the DNA TGTGCCAGCAGCTGGCAGTCTGGCACTAATGAAAAACTGTTTTTT. Full variable domain (rest looked up from reference TRBV2 and TRBJ1-4): EPEVTQTPSHQVTQMGQEVILRCVPISNHLYFYWYRQILGQKVEFLVSFYNNEISEKSEIFDDQFSVERPDGSNFTLKIRSTKLEDSAMYFCASSWQSGTNEKLFFGSGTQLSVL.

The V call is TRBV19, the J call TRBJ1-1; TRBD1 is a possible D gene (5 bases). The length of the CDR3 is 13 residues. Germline assignment: CDR1 LNHDA and CDR2 SQIVND (reference sequence). Trimming removed 5 bases at V and 3 bases at J, with 10 bases between. The CDR3 spells CASSFKQDTEAFF. The CDR3 DNA reads TGTGCCAGTAGTTTTAAACAGGACACTGAAGCTTTCTTT.

The chain has TRBV9 and TRBJ2-7; 7 nucleotides line up with TRBD1. From germline, CDR1 is SGDLS and CDR2 YYNGEE. CDR3 length equals 15 residues. With V trimmed by 3 bases and J by 6 bases, 12 bases remained unmatched. The DNA for the CDR3 is TGTGCCAGCAGCGCCCGACAGGGTTTAGGATCCGAGCAGTACTTC. Its protein product is CASSARQGLGSEQYF.

This sequence joins TRBV6-2 or TRBV6-3 and TRBJ2-2; 7 nucleotides match TRBD2. The trim removed 0 bases at V and 4 bases at J, leaving 2 bases unmatched. There are 15 residues in the CDR3. The germline CDR1 and CDR2 sequences are MNHEY and SVGEGT. CDR3 loop: CASSYSGGFTGELFF. CDR3 in DNA: TGTGCCAGCAGTTACTCGGGAGGGTTCACCGGGGAGCTGTTTTTT.

This clone is a singleton in its sample. This CDR3 reads CASSAQGNLRSETQYF. In DNA, the CDR3 is TGTGCCAGCAGTGCACAGGGGAATCTACGGTCAGAGACCCAGTACTTC. The rearrangement uses TRBV2 and TRBJ2-5, with 7 bases aligning to TRBD1. Germline V gene lookup returns CDR1 SNHLY and CDR2 FYNNEI. V lost 4 bases, J lost 4 bases, and 12 bases stayed unmatched. The CDR3 totals 16 residues.

The CDR3 sequence: CASRFTGLNEQFF. As DNA, the CDR3 is TGTGCCAGCAGGTTTACGGGACTCAATGAGCAGTTCTTC. The chain has TRBV6-5 and TRBJ2-1, with TRBD2 as a possible D gene (6 bases). V was clipped by 6 bases and J by 6 bases, with 12 bases between them. The length of the CDR3 is 13 residues. Per the germline V gene, CDR1 is MNHEY and CDR2 is SVGAGI.

The V gene is TRBV5-1, the J gene TRBJ2-7; a possible D gene is TRBD2 (5 bases). V lost 5 bases and J 4 bases, leaving 10 bases between the germline ends. Per germline, CDR1 SGHRS and CDR2 YFSETQ. This CDR3 contains 12 residues. CDR3 residues: CASRYGDYEQYF. The DNA for the CDR3 is TGCGCCAGCAGGTACGGGGATTACGAGCAGTACTTC.

The V gene is TRBV5-8, the J gene TRBJ2-5, with TRBD2 matching over 10 bases. The V and J ends lost 4 bases and 2 bases, in that order; junction bases with no gene match: 8. Germline V gene lookup returns CDR1 SGHTS and CDR2 YDEGEE. The CDR3 runs 16 residues. CDR3: CASSPRLAGSQETQYF. In DNA form, the CDR3 reads TGTGCCAGCAGCCCGCGACTAGCGGGTTCTCAAGAGACCCAGTACTTC.

Notes on this clone: At one end the junction does not follow the germline gene, possibly because of a read error. V and J are TRBV7-7 and TRBJ1-3, with D perhaps TRBD1 (6 bases). This CDR3 is built from 13 residues. Germline CDR1 and CDR2: SSHAT and FNYEAQ (reference sequence). Here the CDR3 DNA reads TGTGCTAGCAGCCCCCACCAACAGGGCCGTCTATATTTT. Encoded protein: CASSPHQQGRLYF.

The CDR3 loop reads CASSAGRGVYNEQFF. CDR3 nucleotides: TGTGCCAGCAGTGCCGGGCGGGGGGTTTACAATGAGCAGTTCTTC. The chain uses TRBV2 and TRBJ2-1; 8 bases agree with TRBD2. Germline trimming cut 4 bases from V and 4 bases from J; bases unmatched to any gene: 6. CDR1 is SNHLY, CDR2 FYNNEI, per germline. This CDR3 is 15 amino acids long.

This clone was picked up a small number of times. The chain couples TRBV5-4 to TRBJ2-7, with D tentatively TRBD1 (5 bases). The CDR3 has 15 residues. The ends were cut back, 4 bases at V and 6 bases at J, with 20 bases in the middle. Looked up from germline, CDR1 is SGHNT and CDR2 is YYREEE (reference sequence). The DNA for the CDR3 is TGTGCCAGCAGCCCAGACAGAGCCCCCACAGGCGAGCAGTACTTC. Protein sequence: CASSPDRAPTGEQYF.

The genes are TRBV28 and TRBJ1-1, with D unresolved. Germline V gene sequence: CDR1 MDHEN, CDR2 SYDVKM. Deletions cut 5 bases from V and 4 bases from J, with 5 bases between. The CDR3 has 11 residues. This chain's CDR3 is CASSTGTEAFF. The DNA for the CDR3 is TGTGCCAGCAGTACGGGCACTGAAGCTTTCTTT.